This T cell receptor beta chain was recorded in a study of T-cell memory formation after mild COVID-19. Overall study context: Each donor largely had its own TCR clusters.

This CDR3 is built from 12 residues. V gave up 4 bases and J gave up 9 bases, with 12 bases separating them. The V gene's germline CDR1 is MNHEY and CDR2 SMNVEV (reference sequence). From the 5' RACE reads, TCRdb called clonotypes with MiXCR, one entry per CDR3 protein. Among approximately 290,000 distinct CDR3 sequences listed, roughly a fifth were seen once. General study results and limits: Shrinking CD4+ clones were chiefly CM and EM; CD8+ ones were chiefly EMRA. Clones contracting day 15 to 85 were balanced CD4/CD8; later expanders leaned CD4+.

About this clonotype itself: Its antigen is unknown.

This clonotype was obtained from a man between 18 and 29 years old who had mild COVID-19 (a few samples of this study predate the infection). Cell type and time point are not known. The chain is built from TRBV27 and TRBJ1-1, with no clear D. The sample was PBMCs or a T cell subset sorted from them (not recorded which). CDR3: CASSSPTRKAFF. CDR3 DNA sequence: TGTGCCAGCAGTTCCCCGACTAGAAAAGCTTTCTTT.